This T cell receptor (beta chain) was profiled in a study of T cells in tuberculosis. Turning to the study itself: CD1B tetramers identified T cells specific for mycobacterial lipid GMM.

Losses at the gene ends were 4 bases for V and 5 bases for J; bases not matched to a gene: 13. Germline CDR1 KGHSH, CDR2 LQKENI. There are 17 residues in the CDR3. After thawing and overnight rest, PBMC were stained with GMM-loaded CD1B tetramer, viability dye and anti-CD3 for sorting. The CD1B tetramers carried C32 glucose monomycolate purified from Rhodococcus equi. Before cryopreservation, the sorted PBMC lost their CD14-expressing monocytes. From each donor, some 91,000 tetramer-negative cells were sorted. Sequencing of TCR-alpha and TCR-beta chains was unpaired. Using immunoSEQ multiplex PCR, the repertoire was profiled, and TCRdb retains in-frame clones only, with some absent. The sample records roughly 92,000 clones, approximately 90% being singletons.

Sample: CD1b-GMM tetramer-negative cells sorted from PBMCs. The receptor's source is an adult woman with latent tuberculosis. This rearrangement joins TRBV18 to TRBJ2-5, with 10 bases that match TRBD2. CDR3 sequence (DNA): TGTGCCAGCTCACGGACAAAGCGGGGGGGCCGAATGGAGACCCAGTACTTC. Its protein product is CASSRTKRGGRMETQYF.